Shown below are 18 T cell receptor beta chains from a single sample sequenced in a study of monozygotic twins with inflammatory bowel disease (dated by TCRdb to the late 2010s). Library creation used 5' RACE. TCRdb shows the sequencer as Illumina HiSeq 2500. TCRdb reprocessed the reads, reporting each CDR3 protein sequence once and no DNA. The table for this sample records 350,000 to 500,000 distinct CDR3 sequences. The ten largest account for 2% to 3% of the sample. The sequenced sample was blood. These receptors came from a human donor with ulcerative colitis or Crohn's disease, or a healthy co-twin of an affected twin (not recorded which).

This rearrangement joins TRBV5-6 to TRBJ1-2. Germline V CDR1 and CDR2: SGHDT, YYEEEE. This CDR3 has 14 amino acids. CDR3 protein: CASLTTRGNYGYTF.

V is TRBV14 and J is TRBJ1-2. CDR1 is SGHDN and CDR2 is FVKESK in the germline V gene. This CDR3 is built from 16 residues. The CDR3: CASSQDPPGLGDGYTF.

This chain joins TRBV9 and TRBJ1-2; there is no DNA to check the TCRdb D call of TRBD1. The CDR3 spans 15 residues. Germline V gene data show CDR1 as SGDLS and CDR2 as YYNGEE. CDR3 region: CASSARDRANYGYTF.

The chain has TRBV7-9 and TRBJ1-1; there is no DNA to check the TCRdb D call of TRBD1. Germline CDR1 reads SEHNR; CDR2 reads FQNEAQ (reference sequence). The CDR3 contains 13 residues. The CDR3 sequence: CASSLAGQGRPFF.

This chain connects TRBV20-1 to TRBJ1-4. The CDR3 has 16 amino acids. Germline lookup yields CDR1 DFQATT and CDR2 SNEGSKA (reference sequence). The CDR3 loop reads CSARDVGDPTNEKLFF.

The chain carries TRBV29-1 and TRBJ1-1; without DNA, the TCRdb call of TRBD1 cannot be checked. This CDR3 contains 15 residues. Germline CDR1 SQVTM, CDR2 ANQGSEA. The chain's CDR3 is CSVVRPGTSMTEAFF.

V is TRBV30 and J is TRBJ1-6; with no DNA, the TCRdb D assignment of TRBD1 cannot be verified. CDR1 and CDR2 (germline): GTSNPN, SVGIG (reference sequence). The CDR3 loop spans 12 amino acids. The chain's CDR3 is CAWGQGNSPLHF.

V is TRBV30 and J is TRBJ1-1. Germline CDR1 is GTSNPN and CDR2 is SVGIG (reference sequence). This CDR3 contains 11 residues. CDR3 sequence: CALSGGIEAFF.

The chain's CDR3 is CATSGGQGAGETQYF. The rearrangement links TRBV15 to TRBJ2-5; the TRBD1 assignment by TCRdb is unverifiable without DNA. Germline CDR1 is LNHNV and CDR2 is YYDKDF (reference sequence). The CDR3 sequence is 15 residues long.

V gene TRBV20-1 combines with J gene TRBJ1-3. The CDR3 has 12 amino acids. CDR1 and CDR2 (germline): DFQATT, SNEGSKA (reference sequence). Here the CDR3 reads CSASQVGNTIYF.

This chain connects TRBV5-1 to TRBJ1-3; TCRdb gives TRBD1 as the D gene, but with no DNA this cannot be confirmed. Germline values: CDR1 SGHRS, CDR2 YFSETQ. The CDR3 has 14 amino acids. The CDR3 loop is CASSPGDSGNTIYF.

V gene TRBV5-1 combines with J gene TRBJ1-1. Germline V gene sequence: CDR1 SGHRS, CDR2 YFSETQ. The CDR3 runs to 13 residues. The CDR3 region is CASSLESLAEAFF.

The genes are TRBV20-1 and TRBJ1-1; the TCRdb D gene call, TRBD1, has no DNA to confirm it. The CDR3 extends over 14 amino acids. Germline V gene sequence: CDR1 DFQATT, CDR2 SNEGSKA (reference sequence). The CDR3 is CSATPFRGNTEAFF.

CDR3 residues: CSASDSYNSPLHF. V is TRBV20-1 and J is TRBJ1-6. Germline values: CDR1 DFQATT, CDR2 SNEGSKA (reference sequence). The CDR3 length is 13 residues.

The chain uses TRBV12-3 or TRBV12-4 and TRBJ2-1; the D gene TCRdb calls, TRBD1, cannot be checked with no DNA. The CDR3 consists of 15 residues. CDR3 region: CASSQGGGRWHEQFF.

The gene calls are TRBV5-1 and TRBJ2-7. Germline V lookup: CDR1 SGHRS, CDR2 YFSETQ. The CDR3 covers 15 residues. CDR3 residues: CASSLVGQTPYEQYF.

This chain connects TRBV29-1 to TRBJ2-2; there is no DNA to check the TCRdb D call of TRBD2. From germline, CDR1 is SQVTM and CDR2 ANQGSEA. This CDR3 contains 16 residues. CDR3 in amino acids: CSVGSGDFWDTGELFF.

The CDR3 loop reads CSARASGQLEQYF. The chain employs TRBV20-1 and TRBJ2-7; with no DNA, the TCRdb D assignment of TRBD1 cannot be verified. The germline gives CDR1 DFQATT, CDR2 SNEGSKA (reference sequence). The CDR3 loop spans 13 amino acids.